Shown below are 9 T cell receptor beta chains from a single sample sequenced in a study of blood T cell repertoires in COVID-19. Sequencing used immunoSEQ multiplex PCR; TCRdb keeps in-frame clones, though not all of them. The sample carries under 55,000 clones, around 87% recorded once. Sample: peripheral blood. The receptors originated from a man between 35 and 55 years old with active COVID-19.

This chain uses TRBV4-2 with TRBJ1-4; TRBD1 might be the D (5 bases). The germline CDR1 and CDR2 sequences are LGHNA and YNFKEQ. V lost 4 bases and J 4 bases, leaving 13 bases between the germline ends. This CDR3 has 15 amino acids. DNA for the CDR3: TGTGCCAGCAGCCCCCCGGGACTGCTTAATGAAAAACTGTTTTTT. Its translation is CASSPPGLLNEKLFF.

In this sample, this clone turned up many times. The V call is TRBV5-1, the J call TRBJ2-2; TRBD1 might be the D (6 bases). With 4 bases removed from V and 2 bases from J, the gap between germline ends came to 15 bases. Germline CDR1 SGHRS, CDR2 YFSETQ. The CDR3 covers 16 residues. CDR3 in DNA: TGCGCCAGCAGCCAAATGACAGGTCTTAACACCGGGGAGCTGTTTTTT. Its translation is CASSQMTGLNTGELFF.

This chain connects TRBV5-1 to TRBJ2-2; 7 bases map to TRBD2. The length of the CDR3 is 16 residues. Germline lookup yields CDR1 SGHRS and CDR2 YFSETQ. The V gene end was trimmed by 4 bases and the J gene end by 1 base; junction bases not matched to a gene: 7. CDR3 nucleotides: TGCGCCAGCAGCCAACTGGGCGGGGGGAACACCGGGGAGCTGTTTTTT. Amino acids: CASSQLGGGNTGELFF.

The chain combines TRBV11-1 with TRBJ2-3, with 10 bases fitting TRBD1. The CDR3 length is 16 residues. Trimming removed 5 bases from V and 1 base from J; junction bases left unmatched: 6. Germline CDR1 SGHAT, CDR2 FQDESV (reference sequence). The CDR3 loop is CASSQVGTGGTDTQYF. CDR3 nucleotides: TGTGCCAGCAGCCAAGTCGGGACAGGGGGCACAGATACGCAGTATTTT.

The CDR3 protein is CASRELAGGSYNEQFF. In DNA form, the CDR3 reads TGTGCCAGCAGGGAGCTAGCGGGAGGGTCCTACAATGAGCAGTTCTTC. This sequence joins TRBV28 and TRBJ2-1; 12 bases fit TRBD2. With 6 bases clipped from V and 1 base from J, the junction kept 4 bases outside the gene matches. The germline gives CDR1 MDHEN, CDR2 SYDVKM. This CDR3 contains 16 residues.

This clone was observed a few times. The genes are TRBV29-1 and TRBJ1-2; 9 nucleotides line up with TRBD1. The CDR3 sequence is 13 residues long. Germline V lookup: CDR1 SQVTM, CDR2 ANQGSEA. V trimming: 7 bases; J trimming: 6 bases; junction bases outside the gene matches: 9. The CDR3 here is CSANRGQGDGYTF. Here the CDR3 DNA reads TGCAGCGCAAACCGGGGACAGGGCGATGGCTACACCTTC.

The chain has TRBV5-6 and TRBJ2-2, with D perhaps TRBD2 (6 bases). CDR1 and CDR2 (germline): SGHDT, YYEEEE. Deletions cut 5 bases from V and 3 bases from J, with 23 bases between. CDR3 size: 18 residues. CDR3 amino acids: CASSASTSHPGDTGELFF. CDR3 in DNA: TGTGCCAGCAGTGCCTCTACTAGCCACCCCGGGGACACCGGGGAGCTGTTTTTT.

The gene calls are TRBV18 and TRBJ1-5; 10 nucleotides line up with TRBD1. This CDR3 is built from 15 residues. Germline V gene sequence: CDR1 KGHSH, CDR2 LQKENI. J was trimmed by 2 bases and V by 4 bases; bases with no gene match: 2. The CDR3 region is CASSRGTGGNQPQHF. CDR3 in DNA: TGTGCCAGCTCACGGGGGACAGGGGGCAATCAGCCCCAGCATTTT.

This clone showed up just a few times. The chain joins TRBV5-6 to TRBJ2-1, with a tentative D call TRBD2 (6 bases). CDR3 length: 12 residues. The germline V and J ends were trimmed by 3 bases and 6 bases, with 7 bases remaining between them. Germline CDR1 and CDR2: SGHDT and YYEEEE. The CDR3 nucleotides are TGTGCCAGCAGCTGGGACTTCAATGAGCAGTTCTTC. Residues: CASSWDFNEQFF.